Listed here is a single T cell receptor (beta chain). The source of the sample is a study of blood T cell repertoires in COVID-19. Clones were read by immunoSEQ multiplex PCR, and TCRdb kept only the in-frame ones, dropping some. The repertoire includes about 320,000 clones, 90% of them detected once, and about 4.2% sits in the top ten. The specimen was PBMCs or T cells enriched from blood (not recorded which). This receptor was identified in a woman aged 30 to 39 who had been exposed to COVID-19.

For the CDR3, the DNA is TGTGCCAGCTCACAAACACAGGGTACCTACGAGCAGTACTTC. The encoded protein is CASSQTQGTYEQYF. The V and J genes are TRBV18 and TRBJ2-7; possibly TRBD1 for D (6 bases). Trimming took off 4 bases at V and 2 bases at J, with 12 bases between the two ends. CDR3 length: 14 amino acids. CDR1 and CDR2 (germline): KGHSH, LQKENI.